This T cell receptor (beta chain) was sequenced for a study of cytomegalovirus exposure and HLA in healthy donors. General study findings and limits: Whilst most TCR sequences proved rare, a subset of public TCRs occurred across many donors. In a later analysis, an Asian-associated ancestry cluster reportedly showed fewer N-insertions than the roughly 730-donor mean.

The PCR contained 60 Vbeta and 13 Jbeta primers. Method: immunoSEQ multiplex PCR; TCRdb's copy keeps in-frame clones and lacks some. This table holds some 170,000 clones, around four fifths found once. V lost 2 bases, J lost 0 bases, and 9 bases lay in between. The germline V gene has CDR1 SGDLS and CDR2 YYNGEE. The CDR3 is 15 amino acids. A few counts support this clone. Its specificity is not known. The source is a man between 18 and 29 years old in good health and CMV-seropositive. Sample: PBMCs. This chain links TRBV9 with TRBJ1-3; D unclear. CDR3: CASSVERDSGNTIYF. The CDR3 nucleotides read TGTGCCAGCAGCGTGGAGAGGGACTCTGGAAACACCATATATTTT.